Reported below is one T cell receptor (beta chain). Which antigen it targets is not known. No much larger clonotype is one base removed from it; base qualities were not supplied. According to the germline V gene, CDR1 reads KGHSH and CDR2 reads LQKENI. Taken from cysteine to phenylalanine, the CDR3 has 14 residues. Only CDR3 DNA is held: 42 bases, read in frame from base 1. V sheds 2 bases and J sheds 3 bases, leaving 11 bases between their ends. This sample is drawn from a study of T-cell memory formation after mild COVID-19 (dated by TCRdb to the early 2020s). At the level of the whole study: TCR sequence clusters from the two donors were largely donor specific. Two young, previously healthy adult volunteers made up the cohort, one male and one female. Longitudinal TCRalpha and TCRbeta repertoire sequencing tracked T-cell clones expanding and contracting after mild COVID-19 in two donors. General findings and caveats noted by the study authors: Contracting CD4+ clones appeared mostly in the CM and EM memory subsets, whereas CD8+ clones were enriched in EMRA. The second-wave clones that peaked on day 37 were not confirmed to be SARS-CoV-2 specific. Only two mild cases were covered in the study, and larger cohorts including severe cases with pre-infection samples were considered necessary. Clones contracting from day 15 to 85 had balanced CD4/CD8 phenotypes, while a second wave expanding from day 15 to 37 was biased towards CD4+. The detection of some responding clones in pre-infection memory suggests that pre-existing cross-reactive memory T cells joined the SARS-CoV-2 response.

The listed sequencing device is Illumina NovaSeq 6000. TCRalpha and TCRbeta cDNA libraries were constructed by 5'RACE with constant-segment primers, with sample barcodes and unique molecular identifiers being introduced. Trizol reagent was used to extract RNA from every sample. The libraries were amplified in two PCR steps, and the second step added a second sample barcode and Illumina TruSeq adapters. Libraries were sequenced on an Illumina NovaSeq with 2 x 150 bp paired-end reads. Per the source publication's procedure: The reads were demultiplexed and collapsed into UMI-guided consensus sequences using migec v1.2.7. Using mixcr v2.1.11, UMI consensuses were aligned to TRA and TRB V and J templates and then assembled into clonotypes. A clonotype was counted as expanded or contracted only when both edgeR and NoisET called the clonotype significant, with the noise models trained on biological replicates. For edgeR calls, a false discovery rate-adjusted p below 0.01 and a log2 fold-change threshold of 1 were applied. As an exploratory analysis of dynamics, max-normalized trajectories of the 1000 most abundant clonotypes were examined with PCA combined with hierarchical clustering. Separately sequenced CD4+ and CD8+ repertoires were used to assign a CD4 or CD8 phenotype to each responding clone. TCRdb reran the public reads through fastp at Q25 and MiXCR, keeping productive beta chains. Rows matching on CDR3 protein sequence are summarized as one entry with the most common DNA and genes. TCRdb assigned the V and J calls; the authors' analysis was not used. The sample has hundreds of thousands of distinct CDR3 sequences on record, about 20% of them singletons. The ten largest clones add up to 8.4% of the sample.

PBMCs were isolated by Ficoll-Paque density gradient centrifugation. The sample was PBMCs or a T cell subset sorted from them (not recorded which). Recombination joined TRBV18 with TRBJ2-7; a confident D gene designation cannot be given. This clonotype was sampled from an adult woman who had mild COVID-19 (a few samples of this study predate the infection). The sample titles of this study are shuffled in the database, so cell type and time point are left out; the donor was told from shared clones. CDR3 protein: CASSPRERLYEQYF. The DNA reads TGTGCCAGCTCACCAAGGGAAAGACTCTACGAGCAGTACTTC.